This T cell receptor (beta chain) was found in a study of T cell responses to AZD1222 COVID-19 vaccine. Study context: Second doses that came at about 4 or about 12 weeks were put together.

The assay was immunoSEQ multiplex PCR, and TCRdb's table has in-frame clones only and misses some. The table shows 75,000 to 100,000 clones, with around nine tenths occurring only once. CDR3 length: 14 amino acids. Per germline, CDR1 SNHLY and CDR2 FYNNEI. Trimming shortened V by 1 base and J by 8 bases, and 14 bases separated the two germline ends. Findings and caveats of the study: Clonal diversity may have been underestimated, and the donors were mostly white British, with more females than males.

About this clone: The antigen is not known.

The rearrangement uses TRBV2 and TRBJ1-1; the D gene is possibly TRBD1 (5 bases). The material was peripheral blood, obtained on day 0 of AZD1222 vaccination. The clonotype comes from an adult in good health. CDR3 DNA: TGTGCCAGCAGTGAAGGTGGACACCTATTGGAAGCTTTCTTT. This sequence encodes CASSEGGHLLEAFF.